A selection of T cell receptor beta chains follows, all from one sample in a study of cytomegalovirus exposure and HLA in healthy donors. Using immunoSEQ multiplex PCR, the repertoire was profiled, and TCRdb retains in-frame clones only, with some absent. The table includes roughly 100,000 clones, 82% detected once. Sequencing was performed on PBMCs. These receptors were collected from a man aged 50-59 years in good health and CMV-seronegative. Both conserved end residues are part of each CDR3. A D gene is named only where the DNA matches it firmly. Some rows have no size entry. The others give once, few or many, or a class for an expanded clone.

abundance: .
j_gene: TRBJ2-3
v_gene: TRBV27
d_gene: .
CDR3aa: CASSLNRVADTQYF
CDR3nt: TGTGCCAGCAGTTTGAACCGGGTGGCAGATACGCAGTATTTT

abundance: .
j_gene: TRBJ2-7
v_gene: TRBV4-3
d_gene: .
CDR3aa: CASSQERGLERYF
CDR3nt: TGCGCCAGCAGCCAAGAACGGGGTCTAGAGCGGTACTTC

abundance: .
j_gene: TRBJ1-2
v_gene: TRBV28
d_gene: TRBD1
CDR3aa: CASRSYPGQALGYTF
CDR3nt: TGTGCCAGCAGATCCTACCCTGGACAGGCCCTGGGGTACACCTTC

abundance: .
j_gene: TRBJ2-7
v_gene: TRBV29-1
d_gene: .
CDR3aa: CSGTGGGTYEQYF
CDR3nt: TGCAGCGGAACCGGCGGAGGAACCTACGAGCAGTACTTC

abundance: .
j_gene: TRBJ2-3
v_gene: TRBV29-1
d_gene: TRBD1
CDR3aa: CSVGGGGTGGTDTQYF
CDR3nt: TGCAGCGTGGGCGGAGGGGGGACAGGGGGCACAGATACGCAGTATTTT

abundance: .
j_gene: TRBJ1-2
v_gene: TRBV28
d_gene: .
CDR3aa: CASGNPIGTQSSYTF
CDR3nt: TGTGCCAGCGGAAACCCCATCGGGACTCAAAGCAGCTACACCTTC

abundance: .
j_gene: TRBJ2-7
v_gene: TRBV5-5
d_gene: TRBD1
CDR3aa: CASSLSYSGTGITYEQYF
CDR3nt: TGTGCCAGCAGCTTGTCCTACTCCGGGACAGGAATAACCTACGAGCAGTACTTC

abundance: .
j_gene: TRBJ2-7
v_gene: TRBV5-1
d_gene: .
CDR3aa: CASSLGETSSGEQYF
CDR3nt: TGCGCCAGCAGCTTGGGGGAGACGAGTTCCGGGGAGCAGTACTTC

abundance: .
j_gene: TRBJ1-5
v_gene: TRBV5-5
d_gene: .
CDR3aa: CASSLSGDQPQHF
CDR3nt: TGTGCCAGCAGCTTGTCAGGGGATCAGCCCCAGCATTTT

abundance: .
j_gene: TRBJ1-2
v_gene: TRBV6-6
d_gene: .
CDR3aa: CASSPPGAGYGYTF
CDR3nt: TGTGCCAGCAGCCCCCCAGGGGCAGGCTATGGCTACACCTTC

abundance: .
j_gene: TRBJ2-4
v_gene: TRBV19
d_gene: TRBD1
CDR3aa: CASSNTGQAIRNIQYF
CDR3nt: TGTGCCAGTAGTAATACGGGACAGGCCATCAGGAACATTCAGTACTTC

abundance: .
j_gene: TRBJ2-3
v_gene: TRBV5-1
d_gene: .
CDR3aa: CASSYGTFTDTQYF
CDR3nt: TGCGCCAGCAGCTACGGGACTTTCACAGATACGCAGTATTTT

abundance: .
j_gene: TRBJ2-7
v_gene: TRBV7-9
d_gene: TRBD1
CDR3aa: CASSSGTGAYEQYF
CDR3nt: TGTGCCAGCAGCTCCGGGACAGGGGCCTACGAGCAGTACTTC

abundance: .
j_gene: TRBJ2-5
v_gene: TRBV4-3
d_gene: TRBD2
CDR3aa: CASSPKREKVTQYF
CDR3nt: TGCGCCAGCAGCCCTAAGCGGGAGAAGGTGACCCAGTACTTC

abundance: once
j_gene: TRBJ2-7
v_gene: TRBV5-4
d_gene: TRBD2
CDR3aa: CASSSGAGGSTYEQYF
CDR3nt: TGTGCCAGCAGCTCCGGAGCGGGAGGGTCCACCTACGAGCAGTACTTC

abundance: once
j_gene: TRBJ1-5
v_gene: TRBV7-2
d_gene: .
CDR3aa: CASSLQVDSNQPQHF
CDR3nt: TGTGCCAGCAGCTTACAGGTCGATAGCAATCAGCCCCAGCATTTT

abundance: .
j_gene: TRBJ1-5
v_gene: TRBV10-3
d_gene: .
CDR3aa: CAISPGAQGDNQPQHF
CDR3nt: TGTGCCATCAGCCCGGGAGCCCAAGGAGACAATCAGCCCCAGCATTTT

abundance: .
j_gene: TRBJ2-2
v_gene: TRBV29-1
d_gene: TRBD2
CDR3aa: CSVGFQAGDYTGELFF
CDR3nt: TGCAGCGTTGGTTTCCAAGCGGGAGATTACACCGGGGAGCTGTTTTTT

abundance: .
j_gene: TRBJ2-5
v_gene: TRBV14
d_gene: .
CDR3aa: CASSQRSLGTRETQYF
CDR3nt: TGTGCCAGCAGCCAAAGATCCCTAGGGACAAGGGAGACCCAGTACTTC

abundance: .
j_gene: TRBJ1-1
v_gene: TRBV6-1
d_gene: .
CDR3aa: CASREGLNTEAFF
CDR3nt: TGTGCCAGCAGGGAGGGCCTGAACACTGAAGCTTTCTTT

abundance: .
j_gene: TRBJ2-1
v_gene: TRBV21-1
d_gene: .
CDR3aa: CASSTQKRIYNEQFF
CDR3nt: TGTGCCAGCAGCACCCAAAAGAGAATCTACAATGAGCAGTTCTTC

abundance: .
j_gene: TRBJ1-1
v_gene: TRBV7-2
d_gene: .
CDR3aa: CASSRSAGSLSAEAFF
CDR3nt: TGTGCCAGCAGCCGAAGCGCGGGGAGCCTTAGCGCTGAAGCTTTCTTT

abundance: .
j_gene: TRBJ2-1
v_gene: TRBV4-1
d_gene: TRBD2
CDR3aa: CASSHPGTSGGGEQFF
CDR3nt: TGCGCCAGCAGCCACCCCGGGACTAGCGGGGGGGGTGAGCAGTTCTTC

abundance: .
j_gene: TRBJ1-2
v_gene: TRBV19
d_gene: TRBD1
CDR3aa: CASKRGTGSGYGYTF
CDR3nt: TGTGCCAGTAAGAGGGGGACAGGGTCGGGCTATGGCTACACCTTC

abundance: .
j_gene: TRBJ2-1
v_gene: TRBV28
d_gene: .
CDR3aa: CASSFSEQFF
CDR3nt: TGTGCCAGCAGTTTCAGTGAGCAGTTCTTC

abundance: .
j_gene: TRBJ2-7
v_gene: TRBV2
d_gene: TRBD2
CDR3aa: CASISSGRASYEQYF
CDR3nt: TGTGCCAGCATTTCAAGCGGGAGGGCCTCCTACGAGCAGTACTTC

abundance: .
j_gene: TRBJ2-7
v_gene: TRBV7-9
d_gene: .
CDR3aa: CASSPGGYEQYF
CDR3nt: TGTGCCAGCAGTCCCGGAGGCTACGAGCAGTACTTC

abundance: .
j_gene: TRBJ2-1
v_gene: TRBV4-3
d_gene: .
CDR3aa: CASSQVSEQFF
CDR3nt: TGCGCCAGCAGCCAAGTTTCGGAGCAGTTCTTC

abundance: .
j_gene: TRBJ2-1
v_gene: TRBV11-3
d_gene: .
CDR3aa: CASSFSGIEQFF
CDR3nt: TGTGCCAGCAGCTTTTCAGGGATTGAGCAGTTCTTC

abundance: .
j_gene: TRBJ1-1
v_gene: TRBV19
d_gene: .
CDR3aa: CASSGEGRDTEAFF
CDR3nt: TGTGCCAGTAGCGGTGAGGGGAGGGATACTGAAGCTTTCTTT

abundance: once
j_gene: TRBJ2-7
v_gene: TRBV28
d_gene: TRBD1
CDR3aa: CASSLYGTDYEQYF
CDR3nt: TGTGCCAGCAGCCTCTACGGGACAGACTACGAGCAGTACTTC

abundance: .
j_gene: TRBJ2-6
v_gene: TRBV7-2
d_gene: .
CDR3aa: CASSLERRGRAGANVLTF
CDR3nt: TGTGCCAGCAGCTTAGAGCGCAGAGGCCGGGCTGGGGCCAACGTCCTGACTTTC

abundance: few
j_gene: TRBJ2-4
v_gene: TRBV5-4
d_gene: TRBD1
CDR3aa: CASSLVGQVRNIQYF
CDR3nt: TGTGCCAGCAGCTTGGTCGGACAGGTTCGAAACATTCAGTACTTC

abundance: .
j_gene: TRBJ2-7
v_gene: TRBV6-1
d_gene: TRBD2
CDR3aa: CASSARLAGTYEQYF
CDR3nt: TGTGCCAGCAGTGCTCGACTAGCGGGTACCTACGAGCAGTACTTC

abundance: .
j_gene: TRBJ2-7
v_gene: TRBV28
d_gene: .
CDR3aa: CASSSGRWRGEQYF
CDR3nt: TGTGCCAGCAGTTCCGGGCGTTGGAGGGGCGAGCAGTACTTC

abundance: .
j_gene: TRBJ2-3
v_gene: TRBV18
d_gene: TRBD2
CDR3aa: CASSPGLEWDTQYF
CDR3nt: TGTGCCAGCTCACCGGGACTAGAGTGGGATACGCAGTATTTT

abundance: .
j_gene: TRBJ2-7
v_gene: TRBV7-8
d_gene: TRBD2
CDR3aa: CASSRTGAGSTYEQYF
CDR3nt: TGTGCCAGCAGCCGCACGGGAGCGGGAAGTACCTACGAGCAGTACTTC

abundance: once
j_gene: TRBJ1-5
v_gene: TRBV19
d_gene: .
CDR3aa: CASSIERASTHQPQHF
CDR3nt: TGTGCCAGTAGTATAGAGAGGGCATCGACGCATCAGCCCCAGCATTTT

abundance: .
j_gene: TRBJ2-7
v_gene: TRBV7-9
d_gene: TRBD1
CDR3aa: CASSSPPTGGISYEQYF
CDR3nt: TGTGCCAGCAGCTCCCCACCGACAGGGGGCATTTCCTACGAGCAGTACTTC

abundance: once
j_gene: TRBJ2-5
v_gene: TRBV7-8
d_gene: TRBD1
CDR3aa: CASSRTGVRETQYF
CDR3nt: TGTGCCAGCAGCCGAACAGGGGTTAGGGAGACCCAGTACTTC

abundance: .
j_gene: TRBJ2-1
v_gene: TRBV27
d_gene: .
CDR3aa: CASSLGGNYNEQFF
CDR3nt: TGTGCCAGCAGTTTAGGAGGAAATTACAATGAGCAGTTCTTC

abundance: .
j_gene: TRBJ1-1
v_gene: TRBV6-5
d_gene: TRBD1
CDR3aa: CASSTPQGTGTEAFF
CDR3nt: TGTGCCAGCAGTACCCCTCAGGGGACAGGCACTGAAGCTTTCTTT

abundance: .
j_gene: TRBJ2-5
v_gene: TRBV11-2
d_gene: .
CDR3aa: CASSSRRGGETQYF
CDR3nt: TGTGCCAGCAGCTCCCGACGGGGAGGAGAGACCCAGTACTTC

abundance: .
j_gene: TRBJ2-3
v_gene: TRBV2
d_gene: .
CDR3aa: CASSEAGGPRTDTQYF
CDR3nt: TGTGCCAGCAGTGAAGCGGGGGGACCGCGCACAGATACGCAGTATTTT

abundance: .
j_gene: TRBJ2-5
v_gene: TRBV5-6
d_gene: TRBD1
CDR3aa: CASSYRGGETQYF
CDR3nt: TGTGCCAGCAGCTACAGGGGTGGAGAGACCCAGTACTTC

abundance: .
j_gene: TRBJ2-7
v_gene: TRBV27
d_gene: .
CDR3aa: CASSTSDRADSYEQYF
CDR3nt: .

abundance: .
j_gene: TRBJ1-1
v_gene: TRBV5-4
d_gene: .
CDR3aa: CASSLGGNVNTEAFF
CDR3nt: TGTGCCAGCAGCTTGGGGGGCAACGTCAACACTGAAGCTTTCTTT

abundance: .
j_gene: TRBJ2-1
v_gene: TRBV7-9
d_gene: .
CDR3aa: CASSRDNAEQFF
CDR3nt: TGTGCCAGCAGCCGCGACAACGCTGAGCAGTTCTTC

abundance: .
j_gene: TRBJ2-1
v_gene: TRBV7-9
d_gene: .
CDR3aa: CSSSLASAASYNEQFF
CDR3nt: TGTTCCAGCAGCTTAGCGAGCGCAGCCTCCTACAATGAGCAGTTCTTC